This T cell receptor beta chain was identified in a study of T cells expressing NK-cell markers. This CDR3 has 15 residues. Germline V gene data show CDR1 as SGHAT and CDR2 as FQNNGV. Notes on this clonotype: What it binds is not known.

General observations from the study: Dominant NKG2C+ clonotypes made up about 1.0-7.0% of CD8+ T cells in several donors.

No DNA is given; TCRdb re-called the 5' RACE reads and lists each CDR3 protein once. This table holds 350,000 to 450,000 distinct CDR3 sequences. The sequencing input was blood T cells: a sorted CD56 or NKG2C T cell subset, CD4+ or CD8+ T cells, or bulk PBMC T cells (not recorded which). This sequence was found in a man aged 18-70 years in good health. V is TRBV11-2 and J is TRBJ2-1; TCRdb indicates TRBD1, and absent DNA this call remains unverified. The CDR3 spells CASSLEFRVRNEQFF.